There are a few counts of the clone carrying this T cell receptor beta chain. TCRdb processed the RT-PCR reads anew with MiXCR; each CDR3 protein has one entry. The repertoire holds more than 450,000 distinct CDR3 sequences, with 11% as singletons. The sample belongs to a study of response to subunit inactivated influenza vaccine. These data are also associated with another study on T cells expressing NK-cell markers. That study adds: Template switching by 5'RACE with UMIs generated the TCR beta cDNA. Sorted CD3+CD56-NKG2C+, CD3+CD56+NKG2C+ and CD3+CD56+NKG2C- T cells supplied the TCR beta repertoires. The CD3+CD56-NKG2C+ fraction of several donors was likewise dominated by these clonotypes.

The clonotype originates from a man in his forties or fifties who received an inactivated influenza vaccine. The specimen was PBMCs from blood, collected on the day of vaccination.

CDR3 DNA sequence: TGTGCCAGCAGCTTGCGGACAGGGGTACTAGGCATTCAGTACTTC. Protein sequence: CASSLRTGVLGIQYF. The J gene is TRBJ2-4, the V gene TRBV7-2; 9 positions agree with TRBD1. J was trimmed by 9 bases and V by 3 bases; bases with no gene match: 9. Germline V lookup: CDR1 SGHTA, CDR2 FQGNSA. The CDR3 is 15 amino acids.